Below, 27 T cell receptor beta chains from the same sample are listed, as sequenced in a study of blood T cells in healthy people across ages. PCR was performed a second time for roughly 7 to 12 cycles using a sample-barcoded 5' primer and a J-beta primer mix. MiXCR, applied by TCRdb to the 5' RACE reads, yields one record per CDR3 protein. The table records about 1.4 million distinct CDR3 sequences, 59% of them present only once. The sample was blood. The receptors derive from a man aged 18 to 30 in good health.

This chain links TRBV15 with TRBJ2-5, with D unresolved. There are 15 residues in the CDR3. Looked up from germline, CDR1 is LNHNV and CDR2 is YYDKDF (reference sequence). Between the trimmed V and J ends, which lost 0 bases and 3 bases, there was a span of 11 bases. The CDR3 bases are TGTGCCACCAGCAGAGATAACGGGTTCGAAGAGACCCAGTACTTC. It specifies CATSRDNGFEETQYF.

The chain couples TRBV24-1 to TRBJ2-7; TRBD1 might be the D (7 bases). Germline-derived CDR1 and CDR2 are KGHDR and SFDVKD. The CDR3 has 13 residues. Trimming left V 9 bases short and J 3 bases short, with 14 bases between. Written as DNA, the CDR3 is TGTGCCACCTTCAGGGGGGCGATCTACGAGCAGTACTTC. Encoded protein: CATFRGAIYEQYF.

A remark on this clonotype: The junction and the germline gene differ at one end; a read error may be behind it. The CDR3 DNA reads TGTGTCAGCAGAGGGACAATGAACACTGAAGCTTTCTTT. This gives the protein CVSRGTMNTEAFF. This chain joins TRBV2 and TRBJ1-1, with D tentatively TRBD1 (6 bases). Germline V gene lookup returns CDR1 SNHLY and CDR2 FYNNEI. The CDR3 is 13 residues long.

This chain uses TRBV20-1 with TRBJ1-4; D is possibly TRBD1 (6 bases). Germline values: CDR1 DFQATT, CDR2 SNEGSKA (reference sequence). CDR3 length: 14 amino acids. Trimming stripped 5 bases from V and 4 bases from J, with 14 bases between. The CDR3 DNA follows: TGCAGTGCTCACAGGGTTTCGGGTAATGAAAAACTGTTTTTT. The encoded protein is CSAHRVSGNEKLFF.

The chain combines TRBV20-1 with TRBJ2-5; D remains ambiguous. CDR1 is DFQATT, CDR2 SNEGSKA, per germline (reference sequence). The CDR3 spans 13 residues. V was clipped by 6 bases and J by 0 bases, with 11 bases between them. The DNA of the CDR3 is TGCAGTGCACCCGGGCCAGACCAAGAGACCCAGTACTTC. Protein: CSAPGPDQETQYF.

The chain carries TRBV3-1 and TRBJ2-5; 11 bases map to TRBD2. This CDR3 has 15 amino acids. Per the germline V gene, CDR1 is LGHDT and CDR2 is YNNKEL (reference sequence). V trimming: 4 bases; J trimming: 5 bases; junction bases outside the gene matches: 6. CDR3 DNA: TGTGCCAGCAGCCCTAGCGGGAGGATTTCGGAGACCCAGTACTTC. This codes for CASSPSGRISETQYF.

The chain carries TRBV29-1 and TRBJ1-1; the match to TRBD1 covers 8 bases. The CDR3 extends over 15 amino acids. Germline V gene sequence: CDR1 SQVTM, CDR2 ANQGSEA. V shed 7 bases, J shed 11 bases, and the junction held 21 bases outside the gene matches. This CDR3 reads CSASSVGQGRPEAFF. The DNA of the CDR3 is TGCAGCGCATCCTCCGTAGGACAGGGACGACCCGAGGCTTTCTTT.

This clonotype has just a few counts. The chain has TRBV7-2 and TRBJ2-5, with 13 bases that match TRBD2. The J call may be in error: the DNA end matches TRBJ2-7 better. The CDR3 runs to 15 residues. Germline CDR1 is SGHTA and CDR2 is FQGNSA. CDR3 amino acids: CASSIRTSGSYEQYF. In DNA form, the CDR3 reads TGTGCCAGCAGCATCAGGACTAGCGGGAGCTACGAGCAGTACTTC.

This clonotype has only a few counts. The chain recombines TRBV7-9 with TRBJ2-1, with TRBD1 as a possible D gene (6 bases). Germline values: CDR1 SEHNR, CDR2 FQNEAQ (reference sequence). The CDR3 covers 17 residues. V was clipped by 4 bases and J by 0 bases, with 16 bases between them. CDR3 nucleotide sequence: TGTGCCAGCAGCTCGCAAGGACAGCAGAGCTCCTACAATGAGCAGTTCTTC. Its protein is CASSSQGQQSSYNEQFF.

The chain combines TRBV7-9 with TRBJ2-5; perhaps D is TRBD1 or TRBD2 (5 bases each). The J call is uncertain, as TRBJ2-7 better fits the DNA end. The CDR3 totals 13 residues. Germline loops: CDR1 SEHNR, CDR2 FQNEAQ (reference sequence). CDR3 in amino acids: CASSRGVSAEQYF. CDR3 sequence (DNA): TGTGCCAGCAGCCGGGGCGTTTCAGCCGAGCAGTACTTC.

This chain connects TRBV6-6 to TRBJ2-3; weak D call: TRBD1 (6 bases). Germline V CDR1 and CDR2: MNHNY, SVGAGI (reference sequence). This CDR3 is 13 amino acids long. Deletions cut 8 bases from V and 8 bases from J, with 17 bases between. The chain's CDR3 is CASSIRGTSTQYF. The CDR3 DNA follows: TGTGCCAGCTCCATCAGGGGCACAAGTACGCAGTATTTT.

The V gene is TRBV2, the J gene TRBJ2-1; the match to TRBD2 covers 13 bases. The germline V gene encodes CDR1 SNHLY and CDR2 FYNNEI. V lost 6 bases, J lost 2 bases, and 4 bases stayed unmatched. This CDR3 is 16 amino acids long. The CDR3 region has the DNA TGTGCCAGCAGGAGACTAGCGGGGGGAACCTACAATGAGCAGTTCTTC. Its protein is CASRRLAGGTYNEQFF.

In its sample, this clonotype was seen a few times. This chain connects TRBV29-1 to TRBJ2-1, with 10 bases lining up with TRBD2. Trimming removed 4 bases from V and 7 bases from J; junction bases left unmatched: 4. CDR1 and CDR2 from the germline V gene are SQVTM and ANQGSEA. The CDR3 extends over 13 amino acids. Here the CDR3 reads CSVASGRGNEQFF. For the CDR3, the DNA is TGCAGCGTTGCTAGCGGGAGAGGGAATGAGCAGTTCTTC.

This clonotype was seen only once. The genes are TRBV27 and TRBJ1-6; a weak D match, TRBD1 (5 bases). V was cut by 3 bases and J by 5 bases, with 11 bases left in between. The CDR3 runs 15 residues. Germline V lookup: CDR1 MNHEY, CDR2 SMNVEV (reference sequence). In DNA, the CDR3 is TGTGCCAGCAGTTTTGAGGGGTTTAATAATTCACCCCTCCACTTT. This sequence encodes CASSFEGFNNSPLHF.

The chain employs TRBV5-6 and TRBJ2-1, with 8 bases that match TRBD1. The ends lost 1 base at V and 15 bases at J; junction bases unmatched: 6. The CDR3 is made up of 12 amino acids. Looked up from germline, CDR1 is SGHDT and CDR2 is YYEEEE. The DNA of the CDR3 is TGTGCCAGCAGCTTGACCGGACAGGGACGGTTCTTC. Its translation is CASSLTGQGRFF.

This clonotype was detected only a few times. The gene calls are TRBV15 and TRBJ2-4, with D hard to call. The J call could be wrong; TRBJ2-7 is a better fit for the DNA end. This CDR3 contains 16 residues. Germline assignment: CDR1 LNHNV and CDR2 YYDKDF (reference sequence). CDR3 amino acids: CATSSSLDGRNYEQYF. Written as DNA, the CDR3 is TGTGCCACCAGCAGTTCCTTGGACGGACGAAACTACGAGCAGTACTTC.

The chain recombines TRBV28 with TRBJ2-7, with D possibly matching TRBD2 (5 bases). This CDR3 spans 13 amino acids. Trimming took 6 bases from V and 9 from J, leaving 18 bases between them. Germline V gene data show CDR1 as MDHEN and CDR2 as SYDVKM. CDR3 region: CASSSLPDRGQYF. The CDR3 coding sequence is TGTGCCAGCAGCAGTCTCCCGGACCGGGGGCAGTACTTC.

This chain connects TRBV6-5 to TRBJ2-7; 15 bases map to TRBD2. Matching the DNA end better, TRBJ2-5 makes the J call doubtful. The CDR3 is made up of 19 amino acids. Germline V gives CDR1 MNHEY, CDR2 SVGAGI. CDR3 sequence: CASSFGLAGGPSFVETQYF. The CDR3 DNA reads TGTGCCAGCAGTTTTGGACTAGCGGGGGGGCCTTCCTTCGTGGAGACCCAGTACTTC.

The chain employs TRBV27 and TRBJ2-5, with D hard to call. V was trimmed by 6 bases and J by 5 bases, leaving 13 bases between them. The CDR3 sequence is 13 residues long. CDR1 and CDR2 (germline): MNHEY, SMNVEV (reference sequence). CDR3 sequence: CASSPLVPETQYF. The CDR3 DNA reads as TGTGCCAGCAGCCCACTGGTTCCGGAGACCCAGTACTTC.

This clonotype was detected only a few times. The V and J genes are TRBV24-1 and TRBJ1-5; TRBD1 aligns across 7 bases. CDR1 is KGHDR, CDR2 SFDVKD, per germline. The trim removed 1 base at V and 9 bases at J, leaving 5 bases unmatched. The CDR3 length is 14 residues. CDR3 region: CATSDLSHRGPQHF. The CDR3 coding sequence is TGTGCCACCAGTGATTTATCCCACAGGGGGCCCCAGCATTTT.

This clonotype appeared a few times. The CDR3 spells CASSYPTGGIGDTQYF. The CDR3 DNA reads TGTGCCAGCAGTTATCCGACAGGAGGGATTGGAGATACGCAGTATTTT. This rearrangement joins TRBV6-2 or TRBV6-3 to TRBJ2-3; D is perhaps TRBD1 or TRBD2 (6 bases each). The length of the CDR3 is 16 residues. Per germline, CDR1 MNHEY and CDR2 SVGEGT. Trimming pared 3 bases from V and 5 bases from J, leaving 18 bases between.

J is TRBJ2-1 and V is TRBV4-1; TRBD2 agrees at 10 bases. Trimming cost V 1 base and J 9 bases; bases outside gene matches: 6. The CDR3 is 15 amino acids. Germline V gene lookup returns CDR1 MGHRA and CDR2 YSYEKL. DNA of the CDR3: TGCGCCAGCAGCCAAGCTAGCGGGGGTGGGCCTGAGCAGTTCTTC. Its protein is CASSQASGGGPEQFF.

This clonotype appeared a few times. The V call is TRBV7-6, the J call TRBJ2-6, with 9 bases that match TRBD1. With 2 bases clipped from V and 0 bases from J, the junction kept 8 bases outside the gene matches. CDR1 is SGHVS, CDR2 FNYEAQ, per germline. The CDR3 loop spans 19 amino acids. CDR3 in DNA: TGTGCCAGCAGCTTAACAGGGGGCTCCCCTAACTCTGGGGCCAACGTCCTGACTTTC. Its translation is CASSLTGGSPNSGANVLTF.

This chain links TRBV4-1 with TRBJ2-7; unclear D gene. CDR1 and CDR2 from the germline V gene are MGHRA and YSYEKL. The V gene lost 0 bases and the J gene lost 2 bases, with 20 bases spanning the gap. The CDR3 contains 18 residues. As DNA, the CDR3 is TGCGCCAGCAGCCAAGATTGGCACCGATTGAAAGTTCCCTACGAGCAGTACTTC. Its translation: CASSQDWHRLKVPYEQYF.

The chain uses TRBV7-2 and TRBJ2-1; 10 bases map to TRBD2. The CDR3 consists of 16 residues. V shed 5 bases, J shed 10 bases, and the junction held 14 bases outside the gene matches. Looked up from germline, CDR1 is SGHTA and CDR2 is FQGNSA. CDR3 sequence (DNA): TGTGCCAGCAGCCAACCCGGGCTAGCGGGAGCCCTGGAGCAGTTCTTC. Translated, it gives CASSQPGLAGALEQFF.

The genes are TRBV20-1 and TRBJ1-5, with unresolved D. Trimming took 2 bases from V and 4 from J, leaving 9 bases between them. Germline CDR1 DFQATT, CDR2 SNEGSKA (reference sequence). The CDR3 contains 13 residues. DNA of the CDR3: TGCAGTGCTAGAAGCTTCGTTAATCAGCCCCAGCATTTT. This codes for CSARSFVNQPQHF.

This clonotype was picked up a small number of times. The CDR3 protein is CASSLGGVGQFF. CDR3 bases: TGTGCCAGCAGCTTAGGGGGTGTCGGGCAGTTCTTC. This chain uses TRBV7-9 with TRBJ2-1; D unclear. V lost 1 base and J lost 12, with 10 bases in between. CDR3 size: 12 residues. The germline gives CDR1 SEHNR, CDR2 FQNEAQ (reference sequence).